This TCR beta chain was identified during a study of T cell repertoires in cytomegalovirus infection. Using its own MiXCR run on the reads, TCRdb lists one record per CDR3 protein. The table records roughly 110,000 distinct CDR3 sequences, over 25% of them present only once. Regarding this clonotype: Its specificity is not known.

Trimming shortened V by 2 bases and J by 4 bases, and 18 bases separated the two germline ends. Germline loops: CDR1 SGHTA, CDR2 FQGNSA. The CDR3 extends over 17 amino acids. Here the sequenced sample was CD8+ T cells from cultured PBMCs, taken from culture after CMV antigen stimulation. This clonotype originated in a human donor in good health (CMV status not recorded). Some clones in this sample may be carry-over from other donors' samples. The chain employs TRBV7-2 and TRBJ2-1; TRBD1 might be the D (6 bases). CDR3: CASSLISLGAGYNEQFF. In DNA form, the CDR3 reads TGTGCCAGCAGCTTAATTTCTTTGGGGGCAGGGTACAATGAGCAGTTCTTC.